Here is one TCR beta chain with its context. This sample stems from a study of blood T cell repertoires in COVID-19. In the authors' methods: The authors estimated nucleated cell counts from reference gene primer amplification. The protocol was immunoSEQ multiplex PCR, while the TCRdb copy is restricted to in-frame clones and leaves out a portion. V, J and clone size are taken as reported in that table, and D and trimming were inferred from the DNA itself. The data contain about 360,000 clones, roughly 87% of them singletons. This clonotype was sampled from a woman in her forties with acute COVID-19. Material for sequencing was PBMCs or T cells enriched from blood (not recorded which).

In DNA form, the CDR3 reads TGTGCCAGCTCAGTCCAACAGGGCTCCTATAATTCACCCCTCCACTTT. This translates into CASSVQQGSYNSPLHF. The chain couples TRBV18 to TRBJ1-6; weak D call: TRBD1 (6 bases). Looked up from germline, CDR1 is KGHSH and CDR2 is LQKENI. Trimming left V 5 bases short and J 0 bases short, with 11 bases between. The CDR3 contains 16 residues. Combining the CDR3 with reference TRBV18 and TRBJ1-6 gives the whole variable domain NAGVMQNPRHLVRRRGQEARLRCSPMKGHSHVYWYRQLPEEGLKFMVYLQKENIIDESGMPKERFSAEFPKEGPSILRIQQVVRGDSAAYFCASSVQQGSYNSPLHFGNGTRLTVT.